The source of this T cell receptor beta chain is a study of T cell changes during pregnancy in multiple sclerosis. TCRdb's copy holds only in-frame clones and misses some; the assay was immunoSEQ multiplex PCR. The sample consists of approximately 100,000 clones, around 93% of them appearing once. This CDR3 has 15 residues. V dropped 7 bases and J dropped 0; count of bases not matched to a gene: 9. Germline CDR1 and CDR2: SQVTM and ANQGSEA. The rearrangement joins TRBV29-1 to TRBJ1-2; 9 positions agree with TRBD1. The sample here was peripheral blood, taken before pregnancy. This TCR was recovered from a female donor with multiple sclerosis, enrolled in a pregnancy study. The CDR3 DNA reads as TGCAGCGCTTCGGGACAGGGATTAGCTAACTATGGCTACACCTTC. Amino acids: CSASGQGLANYGYTF.